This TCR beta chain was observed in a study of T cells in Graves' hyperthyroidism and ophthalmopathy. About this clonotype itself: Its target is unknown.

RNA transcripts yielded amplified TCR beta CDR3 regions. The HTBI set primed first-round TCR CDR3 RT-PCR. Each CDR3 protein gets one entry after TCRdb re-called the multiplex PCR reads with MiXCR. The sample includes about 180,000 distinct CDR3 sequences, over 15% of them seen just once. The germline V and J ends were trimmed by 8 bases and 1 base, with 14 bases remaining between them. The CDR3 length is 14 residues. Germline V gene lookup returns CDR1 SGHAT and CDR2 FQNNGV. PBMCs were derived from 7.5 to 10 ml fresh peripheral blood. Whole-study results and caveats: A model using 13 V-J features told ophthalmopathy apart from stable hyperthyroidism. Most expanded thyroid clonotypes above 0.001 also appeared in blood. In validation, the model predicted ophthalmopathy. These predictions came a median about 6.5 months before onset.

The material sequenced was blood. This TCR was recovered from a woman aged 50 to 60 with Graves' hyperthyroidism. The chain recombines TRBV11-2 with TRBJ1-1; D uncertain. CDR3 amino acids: CASSTHRPNTEAFF. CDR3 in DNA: TGTGCCAGCTCCACACACCGGCCGAACACTGAAGCTTTCTTT.